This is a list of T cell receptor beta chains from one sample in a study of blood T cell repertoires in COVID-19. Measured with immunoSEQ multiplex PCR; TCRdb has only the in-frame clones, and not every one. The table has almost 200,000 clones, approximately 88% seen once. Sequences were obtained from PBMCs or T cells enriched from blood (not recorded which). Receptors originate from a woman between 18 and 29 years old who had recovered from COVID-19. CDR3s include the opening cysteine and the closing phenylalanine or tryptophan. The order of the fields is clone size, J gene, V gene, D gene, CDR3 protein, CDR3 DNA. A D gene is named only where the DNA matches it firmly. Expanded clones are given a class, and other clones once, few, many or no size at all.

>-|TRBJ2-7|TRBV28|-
CASSHRRTNYEQYF
TGTGCCAGCAGCCATCGCAGGACAAACTACGAGCAGTACTTC
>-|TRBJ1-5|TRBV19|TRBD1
CASLDRGNQPQHF
TGTGCCAGTCTTGACAGGGGCAATCAGCCCCAGCATTTT
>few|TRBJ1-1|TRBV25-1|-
CASTRNTEAFF
TGTGCCAGCACTAGGAACACTGAAGCTTTCTTT
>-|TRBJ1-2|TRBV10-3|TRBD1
CAISESRQGATYGYTF
TGTGCCATCAGTGAGAGTCGGCAGGGGGCTACGTATGGCTACACCTTC
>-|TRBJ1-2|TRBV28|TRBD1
CASTLTGEAYGYTF
TGTGCCAGCACATTGACAGGGGAAGCCTATGGCTACACCTTC
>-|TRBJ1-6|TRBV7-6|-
CASSSAGPEVNNSPLHF
TGTGCCAGCAGCTCCGCGGGTCCCGAGGTGAATAATTCACCCCTCCACTTT
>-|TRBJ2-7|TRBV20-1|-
CSAKQGREQYF
TGCAGTGCTAAACAGGGACGCGAGCAGTACTTC
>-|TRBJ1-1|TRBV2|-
CASSSPRDTFNTEAFF
TGTGCCAGCAGCTCCCCCCGGGACACATTCAACACTGAAGCTTTCTTT
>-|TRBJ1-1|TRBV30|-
CAWNSGGARTEAFF
TGTGCCTGGAACTCGGGGGGCGCGAGGACTGAAGCTTTCTTT
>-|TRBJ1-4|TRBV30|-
CAWTPSYNEKLFF
TGTGCCTGGACCCCTTCTTATAATGAAAAACTGTTTTTT
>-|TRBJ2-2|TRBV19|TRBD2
CASSISGGDTGELFF
TGTGCCAGTAGTATCTCGGGGGGAGACACCGGGGAGCTGTTTTTT
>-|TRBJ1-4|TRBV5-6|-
CASSLGTVEEKLFF
TGTGCCAGCAGCTTGGGTACGGTGGAGGAAAAACTGTTTTTT
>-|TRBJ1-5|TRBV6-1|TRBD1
CASSGQGTGVNQPQHF
TGTGCCAGCAGTGGCCAAGGGACAGGGGTTAATCAGCCCCAGCATTTT
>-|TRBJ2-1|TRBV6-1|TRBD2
CASSEMSGGGYNEQFF
TGTGCCAGCAGTGAAATGAGCGGGGGGGGATACAATGAGCAGTTCTTC
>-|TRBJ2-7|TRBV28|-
CASSPQGTYEQYF
TGTGCCAGCAGTCCGCAGGGTACGTACGAGCAGTACTTC
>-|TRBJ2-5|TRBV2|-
CASSAGQVGGETQYF
TGTGCCAGCAGTGCGGGGCAGGTGGGGGGAGAGACCCAGTACTTC
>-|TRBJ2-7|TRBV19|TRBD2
CASSIIGSGGEQYF
TGTGCCAGTAGTATAATCGGTTCGGGGGGCGAGCAGTACTTC
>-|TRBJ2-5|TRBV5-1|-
CASSLVPSTETQYF
TGCGCCAGCAGCTTGGTCCCCAGTACGGAGACCCAGTACTTC
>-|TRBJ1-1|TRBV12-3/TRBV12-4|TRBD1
CASSWQGAAEAFF
TGTGCCAGCAGTTGGCAGGGGGCAGCTGAAGCTTTCTTT
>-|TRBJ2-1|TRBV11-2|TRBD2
CASSLESGLAAPGLREQFF
TGTGCCAGCAGCTTAGAATCGGGACTAGCCGCCCCTGGCCTCAGGGAGCAGTTCTTC
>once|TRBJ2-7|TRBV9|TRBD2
CASTGLAGGEQYF
TGTGCCAGCACCGGACTAGCAGGAGGCGAGCAGTACTTC
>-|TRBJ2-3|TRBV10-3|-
CAISESGASTVGSTDTQYF
TGTGCCATCAGTGAGTCGGGGGCATCGACCGTGGGAAGCACAGATACGCAGTATTTT
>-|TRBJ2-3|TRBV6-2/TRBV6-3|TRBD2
CASSPGLAGGDTQYF
TGTGCCAGCAGCCCCGGACTAGCGGGGGGGGATACGCAGTATTTT
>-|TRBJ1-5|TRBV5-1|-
CASSLRGLGYSNQPQHF
TGCGCCAGCAGCCTTAGAGGGTTGGGATATAGCAATCAGCCCCAGCATTTT
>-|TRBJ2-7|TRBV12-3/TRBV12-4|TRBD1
CASRRTGAGQYF
TGTGCCAGCAGGCGGACAGGGGCGGGTCAGTACTTC
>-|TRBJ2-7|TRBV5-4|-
CASSSQASYEQYF
TGTGCCAGCAGCTCCCAGGCCTCCTACGAGCAGTACTTC
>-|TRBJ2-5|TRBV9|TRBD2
CASSVGSSGGRRETQYF
TGTGCCAGCAGCGTAGGATCTAGCGGGGGCCGCCGAGAGACCCAGTACTTC
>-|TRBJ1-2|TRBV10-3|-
CAINERGLDGYTF
TGTGCCATCAATGAACGGGGTTTGGACGGCTACACCTTC
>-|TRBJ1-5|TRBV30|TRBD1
CAWSVGTGIGQPQHF
TGTGCCTGGAGTGTAGGGACAGGGATTGGTCAGCCCCAGCATTTT
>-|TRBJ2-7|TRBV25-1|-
CASSDPGEVDEQYF
TGTGCCAGCAGTGACCCCGGAGAGGTGGACGAGCAGTACTTC
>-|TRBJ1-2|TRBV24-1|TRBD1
CATSDPGQGKYGYTF
TGTGCCACCAGTGATCCGGGACAGGGGAAATATGGCTACACCTTC
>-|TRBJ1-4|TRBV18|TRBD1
CASSPWDSGGGEKLFF
TGTGCCAGCTCACCATGGGACAGTGGGGGTGGCGAAAAACTGTTTTTT
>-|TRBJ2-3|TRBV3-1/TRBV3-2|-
CASSRGSRTDTQYF
TGTGCCAGCAGCCGAGGATCTCGGACAGATACGCAGTATTTT
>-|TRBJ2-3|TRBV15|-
CATSRVDRNTDTQYF
TGTGCCACCAGCAGAGTCGACAGGAACACAGATACGCAGTATTTT
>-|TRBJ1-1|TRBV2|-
CASSLQYNTEAFF
TGTGCCAGCAGTCTTCAGTATAACACTGAAGCTTTCTTT
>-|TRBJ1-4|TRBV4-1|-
CASSREGSNEKLFF
TGCGCCAGCAGCCGCGAGGGATCTAATGAAAAACTGTTTTTT
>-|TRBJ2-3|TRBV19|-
CASSIGRVGDTQYF
TGTGCCAGTAGTATTGGGAGAGTGGGAGATACGCAGTATTTT
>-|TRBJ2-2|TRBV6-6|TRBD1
CASRIGRGRTGELFF
TGTGCCAGCAGGATAGGCAGGGGGAGAACCGGGGAGCTGTTTTTT
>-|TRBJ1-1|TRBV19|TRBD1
CASSYPTGNTEAFF
TGTGCCAGTAGTTATCCGACAGGGAATACTGAAGCTTTCTTT
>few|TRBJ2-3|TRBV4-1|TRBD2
CASSQDSAGGPDADTQYF
TGCGCCAGCAGCCAAGATAGTGCGGGGGGGCCGGATGCCGATACGCAGTATTTT
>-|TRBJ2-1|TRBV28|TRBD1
CASSLEQGASSYNEQFF
TGTGCCAGCAGTCTAGAACAGGGGGCTTCCTCCTACAATGAGCAGTTCTTC
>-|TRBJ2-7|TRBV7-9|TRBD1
CASSFVGQGAIYEQYF
TGTGCCAGCAGCTTTGTTGGACAGGGGGCTATCTACGAGCAGTACTTC
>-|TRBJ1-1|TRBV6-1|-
CASSESTGRSTEAFF
TGTGCCAGCAGTGAAAGCACAGGGCGAAGCACTGAAGCTTTCTTT
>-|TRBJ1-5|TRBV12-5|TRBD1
CASGLTGALNQPQHF
TGTGCTAGTGGTTTGACAGGGGCCCTAAATCAGCCCCAGCATTTT
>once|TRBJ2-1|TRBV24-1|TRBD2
CATSDWSSGGNEQFF
TGTGCCACCAGTGATTGGTCTAGCGGGGGCAATGAGCAGTTCTTC
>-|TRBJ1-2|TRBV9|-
CASSVNNADGYTF
TGTGCCAGCAGCGTAAATAACGCAGATGGCTACACCTTC
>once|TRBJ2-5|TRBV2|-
CASSEDYSTQYF
TGTGCCAGCAGCGAGGACTACTCGACCCAGTACTTC
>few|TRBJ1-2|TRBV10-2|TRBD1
CASTGQGYGYTF
TGCGCCAGTACCGGACAGGGTTATGGCTACACCTTC
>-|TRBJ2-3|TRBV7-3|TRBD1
CASSLGQGRTDTQYF
TGTGCCAGCAGCTTGGGACAGGGGCGGACAGATACGCAGTATTTT
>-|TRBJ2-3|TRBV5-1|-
CASSLRTLADTQYF
TGCGCCAGCAGCTTGAGGACTCTCGCAGATACGCAGTATTTT
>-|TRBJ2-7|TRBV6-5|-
CASKGVSYEQYF
TGTGCCAGCAAGGGGGTTTCATACGAGCAGTACTTC
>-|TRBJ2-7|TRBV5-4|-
CASSQDTFYEQYF
TGTGCCAGCAGCCAGGACACTTTCTACGAGCAGTACTTC
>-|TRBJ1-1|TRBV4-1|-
CASSIRDRGNTEAFF
TGCGCCAGCAGCATCAGAGATCGGGGAAACACTGAAGCTTTCTTT
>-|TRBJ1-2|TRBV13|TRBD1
CASSSWDRGNYGYTF
TGTGCCAGCAGCAGTTGGGACAGGGGAAACTATGGCTACACCTTC
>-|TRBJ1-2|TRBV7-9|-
CASSFGREQSYGYTF
TGTGCCAGCAGCTTCGGCAGGGAACAGAGCTATGGCTACACCTTC
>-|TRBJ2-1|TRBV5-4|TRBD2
CASRGASGAYNEQFF
TGTGCCAGCAGGGGGGCTAGCGGGGCCTACAATGAGCAGTTCTTC